This T cell receptor (beta chain) was captured by sequencing in a study of radiation and T cells in renal cell carcinoma. Time point described: baseline pretreatment blood. Treatment indicated: 15 Gy SBRT to primary tumor, nephrectomy 4 weeks later. The tumor was a clear cell renal cell carcinoma. To note about this clone: As yet, its antigen is unknown.

Findings and caveats of the study: From baseline, blood top tumor clonotypes peaked at 2 weeks post-radiation.

Trimming removed 5 bases at V and 3 bases at J, with 16 bases between. Germline lookup yields CDR1 KGHSH and CDR2 LQKENI. The CDR3 is 15 amino acids. Method: immunoSEQ multiplex PCR; TCRdb's copy keeps in-frame clones and lacks some. The sample gives 120,000 to 150,000 clones, 70% to 90% of which show up once; roughly 25% is in the top ten. The chain recombines TRBV18 with TRBJ1-1, with TRBD1 as a possible D gene (6 bases). Here the sequenced sample was blood, taken from a patient whose treatment included radiotherapy and nephrectomy. The receptor comes from a woman in her forties or fifties with renal cell carcinoma. In DNA form, the CDR3 reads TGTGCCAGCTCAGAAACCGAGGACAGACACACTGAAGCTTTCTTT. Its translation is CASSETEDRHTEAFF. Supplemented by reference TRBV18 and TRBJ1-1, the full variable domain reads NAGVMQNPRHLVRRRGQEARLRCSPMKGHSHVYWYRQLPEEGLKFMVYLQKENIIDESGMPKERFSAEFPKEGPSILRIQQVVRGDSAAYFCASSETEDRHTEAFFGQGTRLTVV.